The 2 T cell receptor beta chains below all came from one sample that was sequenced in a study of PD-L1 blockade in urothelial cancer. Sequenced by immunoSEQ multiplex PCR; TCRdb stores in-frame clones only, minus some. The sample holds tens of thousands of clones, less than 90% seen once. Time point reported: pretreatment peripheral blood. This material consisted of PBMCs, taken around atezolizumab (anti-PD-L1) treatment. The receptors stem from a woman in her 70s with urothelial cancer.

CDR3 sequence: CASSLLAGNGNEQYF. CDR3 DNA: TGCGCCAGCAGCCTGTTAGCGGGAAACGGGAACGAGCAGTACTTC. The chain couples TRBV5-1 to TRBJ2-7; the match to TRBD2 covers 8 bases. Germline V gene lookup returns CDR1 SGHRS and CDR2 YFSETQ. After removal of 4 bases from V and 5 bases from J, the junction contained 11 bases not matched to a gene. The CDR3 is made up of 15 amino acids.

This clone has only a few counts. J is TRBJ1-1 and V is TRBV19; D is possibly TRBD1 (6 bases). Trimming removed 3 bases from V and 3 bases from J, with 17 bases in between. The CDR3 is 16 amino acids. CDR1 is LNHDA, CDR2 SQIVND, per germline (reference sequence). The CDR3 region has the DNA TGTGCCAGTAGTATGAGTGGGGGCCAAAGGGACACTGAAGCTTTCTTT. Translation gives CASSMSGGQRDTEAFF.